A selection of T cell receptor beta chains follows, all from one sample in a study of T cells expressing NK-cell markers. TCRdb processed the 5' RACE reads again and assigns one entry to each CDR3 protein, with no DNA. Recorded for this sample: approximately 460,000 distinct CDR3 sequences. Sequencing input: blood T cells: a sorted CD56 or NKG2C T cell subset, CD4+ or CD8+ T cells, or bulk PBMC T cells (not recorded which). Source of these receptors: a woman aged 18-70 years in good health. Each CDR3 is given with its conserved first and last residue.

cdr3_length: 17; v_call: TRBV5-1; j_call: TRBJ2-1; cdr3_aa: CASSYHDRASSYNEQFF
cdr3_length: 13; v_call: TRBV7-2; j_call: TRBJ2-3; cdr3_aa: CASSFQGLVGPYF
cdr3_length: 13; v_call: TRBV19; j_call: TRBJ2-1; cdr3_aa: CASHPGVGNEQFF
cdr3_length: 12; v_call: TRBV7-9; j_call: TRBJ2-1; cdr3_aa: CASREQGPLQFF
cdr3_length: 15; v_call: TRBV11-2; j_call: TRBJ2-5; cdr3_aa: CASGRELIPAETQYF
cdr3_length: 13; v_call: TRBV29-1; j_call: TRBJ2-3; cdr3_aa: CSVDGRATDTQYF
cdr3_length: 15; v_call: TRBV7-9; j_call: TRBJ2-1; cdr3_aa: CASSLVLGNYNEQFF
cdr3_length: 14; v_call: TRBV18; j_call: TRBJ1-6; cdr3_aa: CASSPWDADSPLHF
cdr3_length: 15; v_call: TRBV27; j_call: TRBJ1-2; cdr3_aa: CASSPYAGANYGYTF
cdr3_length: 13; v_call: TRBV7-8; j_call: TRBJ2-3; cdr3_aa: CASSLLRSDTQYF
cdr3_length: 15; v_call: TRBV5-1; j_call: TRBJ2-7; cdr3_aa: CASSLVPSGSGEQYF
cdr3_length: 17; v_call: TRBV29-1; j_call: TRBJ2-1; cdr3_aa: CSVEEGATSGRYNEQFF
cdr3_length: 15; v_call: TRBV7-9; j_call: TRBJ2-1; cdr3_aa: CASSYAPGTLNEQFF
cdr3_length: 16; v_call: TRBV9; j_call: TRBJ2-1; cdr3_aa: CASSPPGLAGYNEQFF
cdr3_length: 16; v_call: TRBV5-1; j_call: TRBJ2-4; cdr3_aa: CASSLDGRGRGNIQYF
cdr3_length: 13; v_call: TRBV20-1; j_call: TRBJ2-1; cdr3_aa: CSAKDFSYNEQFF
cdr3_length: 11; v_call: TRBV20-1; j_call: TRBJ2-3; cdr3_aa: CSAHAGVTQYF
cdr3_length: 15; v_call: TRBV18; j_call: TRBJ2-5; cdr3_aa: CASSQQQGGQETQYF
cdr3_length: 15; v_call: TRBV4-1; j_call: TRBJ2-7; cdr3_aa: CASSQGVGGPGEQYF
cdr3_length: 15; v_call: TRBV12-3/TRBV12-4; j_call: TRBJ1-1; cdr3_aa: CASSPSSGVWGEAFF
cdr3_length: 14; v_call: TRBV20-1; j_call: TRBJ2-1; cdr3_aa: CSAPIHLAGNEQFF
cdr3_length: 13; v_call: TRBV7-9; j_call: TRBJ2-7; cdr3_aa: CASSKKTLYEQYF
cdr3_length: 15; v_call: TRBV7-2; j_call: TRBJ2-3; cdr3_aa: CASSLEGWGTDTQYF
cdr3_length: 15; v_call: TRBV5-4; j_call: TRBJ2-2; cdr3_aa: CASSSGLQNTGELFF
cdr3_length: 14; v_call: TRBV4-1; j_call: TRBJ1-1; cdr3_aa: CASSLYGANTEAFF
cdr3_length: 14; v_call: TRBV2; j_call: TRBJ1-1; cdr3_aa: CASSGDRGNTEAFF
cdr3_length: 14; v_call: TRBV7-8; j_call: TRBJ1-1; cdr3_aa: CASSFGGTEGEAFF
cdr3_length: 13; v_call: TRBV10-3; j_call: TRBJ2-1; cdr3_aa: CAISVGVGNVQFF
cdr3_length: 15; v_call: TRBV6-5; j_call: TRBJ2-2; cdr3_aa: CASSLTGANTGELFF
cdr3_length: 16; v_call: TRBV7-8; j_call: TRBJ2-2; cdr3_aa: CASSWGAGWVAGELFF
cdr3_length: 17; v_call: TRBV20-1; j_call: TRBJ2-2; cdr3_aa: CSTPGLAGGKRAGELFF
cdr3_length: 15; v_call: TRBV12-3/TRBV12-4; j_call: TRBJ2-1; cdr3_aa: CASSLRLAGANEQFF
cdr3_length: 12; v_call: TRBV28; j_call: TRBJ1-1; cdr3_aa: CASGGGYTEAFF
cdr3_length: 18; v_call: TRBV29-1; j_call: TRBJ1-1; cdr3_aa: CSASLLYGGAGGNTEAFF
cdr3_length: 19; v_call: TRBV11-2; j_call: TRBJ1-6; cdr3_aa: CASSLIPAWEDAYNSPLHF
cdr3_length: 15; v_call: TRBV7-7; j_call: TRBJ2-1; cdr3_aa: CASSQVGGAYNELFF
cdr3_length: 15; v_call: TRBV30; j_call: TRBJ2-1; cdr3_aa: CAWSSSGVPGYEQFF
cdr3_length: 15; v_call: TRBV5-4; j_call: TRBJ2-3; cdr3_aa: CASSARTGRTDTQYF
cdr3_length: 13; v_call: TRBV6-6; j_call: TRBJ1-1; cdr3_aa: CASSLGTVAEAFF